A single sample gave rise to the 26 T cell receptor beta chains below, sequenced in a study of control samples from healthy donors and cancer patients. Some clones are missing from TCRdb's copy, which holds only in-frame ones; the method was immunoSEQ multiplex PCR. Here the sample spans about 140,000 clones, 94% being singletons. The source material was blood. The receptors were sampled from a middle-aged man in good health.

Notes on this clone: This sample includes further DNA sequences coding for the same CDR3. V gene TRBV9 combines with J gene TRBJ2-1; D tentatively reads TRBD1 or TRBD2 (6 bases each). Germline V gene data show CDR1 as SGDLS and CDR2 as YYNGEE. The CDR3 is made up of 14 amino acids. The V and J ends lost 0 bases and 6 bases respectively, with 10 bases between them. The DNA for the CDR3 is TGTGCCAGCAGCGTAGTGGGGGGCGGCAATGAGCAGTTCTTC. It encodes CASSVVGGGNEQFF.

The rearrangement uses TRBV12-5 and TRBJ1-5, with a tentative D call TRBD1 (5 bases). Germline CDR1 and CDR2: LGHNT and FRNRAP. V lost 0 bases and J 7 bases, leaving 16 bases between the germline ends. CDR3 length equals 16 residues. DNA for the CDR3: TGTGCTAGTGGTTTGGTCCTCGGAGGGGCCGGGCAGCCCCAGCATTTT. Translated: CASGLVLGGAGQPQHF. Variable domain in full (rest from reference TRBV12-5 and TRBJ1-5): DARVTQTPRHKVTEMGQEVTMRCQPILGHNTVFWYRQTMMQGLELLAYFRNRAPLDDSGMPKDRFSAEMPDATLATLKIQPSEPRDSAVYFCASGLVLGGAGQPQHFGDGTRLSIL.

The J gene is TRBJ1-6, the V gene TRBV6-5; TRBD1 matches 7 bases. Losses at the gene ends were 8 bases for V and 10 bases for J; bases not matched to a gene: 14. Germline V gives CDR1 MNHEY, CDR2 SVGAGI. This CDR3 is built from 15 residues. CDR3 bases: TGTGCCAGCGGCCGGAGGGACAGCCGCGGATCACCCCTCCACTTT. Translated, it gives CASGRRDSRGSPLHF.

This clone was seen only a few times. The chain joins TRBV4-1 to TRBJ1-4, with 8 bases that match TRBD1. The CDR3 sequence is 15 residues long. V lost 0 bases, J lost 12 bases, and 9 bases stayed unmatched. Germline V gives CDR1 MGHRA, CDR2 YSYEKL. CDR3 nucleotides: TGCGCCAGCAGCCAAGACGGGACAGGTCCTGACGAACTGTTTTTT. This sequence encodes CASSQDGTGPDELFF.

The chain carries TRBV7-8 and TRBJ1-3; D is undetermined. The CDR3 runs 15 residues. Per the germline V gene, CDR1 is SGHVS and CDR2 is FQNEAQ. Trimming took 0 bases from V and 0 from J, leaving 6 bases between them. Here the CDR3 DNA reads TGTGCCAGCAGCTTAGCCCAGAGCTCTGGAAACACCATATATTTT. It yields the protein CASSLAQSSGNTIYF.

The V and J genes are TRBV6-5 and TRBJ1-6; D remains unclear. V was pared by 7 bases and J by 7 bases, with 14 bases between. CDR3 size: 14 residues. The germline CDR1 and CDR2 sequences are MNHEY and SVGAGI. CDR3 nucleotide sequence: TGTGCCAGCACCCCTGGCGGGCGAAATTCACCCCTCCACTTT. It is translated as CASTPGGRNSPLHF.

This chain uses TRBV11-2 with TRBJ2-2; tentatively, D is TRBD1 (6 bases). Trimming removed 3 bases from V and 6 bases from J, with 8 bases in between. Looked up from germline, CDR1 is SGHAT and CDR2 is FQNNGV. The CDR3 spans 13 residues. CDR3: CASSLQGSGELFF. The CDR3 bases are TGTGCCAGCAGCTTGCAGGGGTCCGGGGAGCTGTTTTTT.

The V call is TRBV18, the J call TRBJ2-3, with D tentatively TRBD1 (5 bases). The germline V gene encodes CDR1 KGHSH and CDR2 LQKENI. CDR3 length: 19 residues. V was pared by 1 base and J by 0 bases, with 20 bases between. CDR3 DNA: TGTGCCAGCTCACCACTACGGGTTCCGGACAAACCTAGCACAGATACGCAGTATTTT. Protein sequence: CASSPLRVPDKPSTDTQYF.

The chain combines TRBV6-5 with TRBJ1-6, with 9 bases aligning to TRBD1. J was trimmed by 5 bases and V by 2 bases; bases with no gene match: 1. Germline CDR1 is MNHEY and CDR2 is SVGAGI. The CDR3 covers 15 residues. DNA of the CDR3: TGTGCCAGCAGTTACGGGACAGGGAATAATTCACCCCTCCACTTT. It is translated as CASSYGTGNNSPLHF.

This chain uses TRBV2 with TRBJ2-7; D not resolved. CDR1 and CDR2 from the germline V gene are SNHLY and FYNNEI. This CDR3 region has 13 residues. Between the trimmed V and J ends, which lost 1 base and 6 bases, there was a span of 10 bases. CDR3 DNA sequence: TGTGCCAGCAGTGAAGGAGATAGACTCGAGCAGTACTTC. It translates to CASSEGDRLEQYF.

The V call is TRBV19, the J call TRBJ2-5, with a possible D match to TRBD1 (6 bases). The germline CDR1 and CDR2 sequences are LNHDA and SQIVND (reference sequence). Trimming pared 0 bases from V and 7 bases from J, leaving 9 bases between. The CDR3 length is 13 residues. The CDR3 region is CASSIDRGVTQYF. The CDR3 DNA sequence: TGTGCCAGTAGTATAGACAGGGGTGTGACCCAGTACTTC. The full variable domain, in which reference TRBV19 and TRBJ2-5 provide the parts outside the CDR3, is DGGITQSPKYLFRKEGQNVTLSCEQNLNHDAMYWYRQDPGQGLRLIYYSQIVNDFQKGDIAEGYSVSREKKESFPLTVTSAQKNPTAFYLCASSIDRGVTQYFGPGTRLLVL.

About this clone: Other DNA variants within this sample encode the same CDR3. The chain links TRBV4-3 to TRBJ1-5; 8 nucleotides agree with TRBD1. V was pared by 4 bases and J by 6 bases, with 8 bases of the junction left unmatched. The germline gives CDR1 LGHNA, CDR2 YSLEER. The CDR3 length is 15 residues. The CDR3 bases are TGCGCCAGCAGCCCCGGGACAGGAGGCATTCAGCCCCAGCATTTT. Protein sequence: CASSPGTGGIQPQHF.

V gene TRBV3-1 (or the pseudogene TRBV3-2) combines with J gene TRBJ1-5; the D gene is possibly TRBD1 (6 bases). This CDR3 is 14 amino acids long. Trimming stripped 5 bases from V and 2 bases from J, with 10 bases between. CDR1 is LGHDT and CDR2 is YNNKEL in the germline V gene (reference sequence). The CDR3 nucleotides read TGTGCCAGCAGCGGCGCAGGGGGCAATCAGCCCCAGCATTTT. Encoded protein: CASSGAGGNQPQHF.

Of note for this clone: The same CDR3 is also encoded by other DNA sequences in this sample. The rearrangement uses TRBV5-4 and TRBJ2-1; D is uncertain. The CDR3 is 12 amino acids. Germline loops: CDR1 SGHNT, CDR2 YYREEE (reference sequence). Trimming took 2 bases from V and 1 from J, leaving 1 base between them. CDR3 residues: CASSFSYNEQFF. The CDR3 coding sequence is TGTGCCAGCAGCTTTTCCTACAATGAGCAGTTCTTC.

V gene TRBV6-5 combines with J gene TRBJ2-5; tentative D call: TRBD2 (6 bases). This CDR3 region has 15 residues. The germline gives CDR1 MNHEY, CDR2 SVGAGI. The V and J ends lost 5 bases and 2 bases respectively, with 15 bases between them. The chain's CDR3 is CASSPGLGPQETQYF. The CDR3 DNA is TGTGCCAGCAGTCCGGGACTGGGTCCACAAGAGACCCAGTACTTC.

The gene calls are TRBV28 and TRBJ2-5, with 7 positions matching TRBD1. The length of the CDR3 is 14 residues. Germline-derived CDR1 and CDR2 are MDHEN and SYDVKM. V was clipped by 4 bases and J by 7 bases; unmatched bases: 9. The CDR3 nucleotides are TGTGCCAGCAGTTCAGGGGGATCAGAAGGGACCCAGTACTTC. Protein product: CASSSGGSEGTQYF.

This chain connects TRBV9 to TRBJ2-1; 12 nucleotides line up with TRBD2. V lost 4 bases to trimming and J lost 2 bases; unmatched junction nucleotides: 7. The CDR3 runs to 17 residues. Germline assignment: CDR1 SGDLS and CDR2 YYNGEE. The DNA for the CDR3 is TGTGCCAGCAGCCCAGTGACTAGCGGGGGTCCCTACAATGAGCAGTTCTTC. Amino acid sequence: CASSPVTSGGPYNEQFF. The full variable domain, with the rest looked up from reference TRBV9 and TRBJ2-1, is DSGVTQTPKHLITATGQRVTLRCSPRSGDLSVYWYQQSLDQGLQFLIQYYNGEERAKGNILERFSAQQFPDLHSELNLSSLELGDSALYFCASSPVTSGGPYNEQFFGPGTRLTVL.

This clone was seen only once. This chain uses TRBV28 with TRBJ1-2; possible D gene TRBD1, 6 bases. The CDR3 spans 13 residues. The germline gives CDR1 MDHEN, CDR2 SYDVKM. The ends were cut back, 2 bases at V and 7 bases at J, with 11 bases in the middle. CDR3 sequence reads: CASSLTGSSGYTF. The CDR3 DNA sequence: TGTGCCAGCAGTTTAACAGGGTCCTCTGGCTACACCTTC.

Remarks on this clone: The junction and the germline gene differ at one end; a read error may be behind it. The chain has TRBV27 and TRBJ2-5, with 8 bases aligning to TRBD2. CDR1 is MNHEY and CDR2 is SMNVEV in the germline V gene (reference sequence). CDR3 length: 16 residues. The CDR3 spells CASSKTAGGPQEAQYF. The CDR3 DNA sequence: TGTGCCAGCAGTAAAACGGCGGGGGGTCCTCAAGAGGCCCAGTACTTC.

Within the sample, this clone is medium-sized. The chain has TRBV5-1 and TRBJ2-4; TRBD1 matches 7 bases. J lost 5 bases, V lost 7 bases, and 3 bases had no gene match. The CDR3 runs 12 residues. Germline values: CDR1 SGHRS, CDR2 YFSETQ. CDR3 residues: CASRDRENIQYF. CDR3 in DNA: TGCGCCAGCCGGGACAGAGAAAACATTCAGTACTTC.

The chain is built from TRBV5-6 and TRBJ2-7; TRBD1 agrees at 9 bases. Germline CDR1 reads SGHDT; CDR2 reads YYEEEE. The CDR3 has 14 amino acids. The V and J ends lost 5 bases and 6 bases, in that order; junction bases with no gene match: 9. The CDR3 loop is CASSPGTGFSEQYF. The CDR3 DNA reads TGTGCCAGCAGTCCCGGGACAGGGTTCTCCGAGCAGTACTTC.

The chain combines TRBV19 with TRBJ2-1; possibly TRBD1 or TRBD2 for D (6 bases each). The germline V gene encodes CDR1 LNHDA and CDR2 SQIVND (reference sequence). The CDR3 extends over 14 amino acids. The V end lost 3 bases, the J end lost 5 bases, and 11 bases lay between the germline ends. This CDR3 is CASSMGGGDNEQFF. The CDR3 DNA is TGTGCCAGTAGTATGGGGGGCGGAGACAATGAGCAGTTCTTC. The full variable domain, its missing parts supplied by reference TRBV19 and TRBJ2-1, is DGGITQSPKYLFRKEGQNVTLSCEQNLNHDAMYWYRQDPGQGLRLIYYSQIVNDFQKGDIAEGYSVSREKKESFPLTVTSAQKNPTAFYLCASSMGGGDNEQFFGPGTRLTVL.

The chain uses TRBV20-1 and TRBJ1-2; D ambiguous. V dropped 3 bases and J dropped 3 bases, with 2 bases sitting between them. Germline values: CDR1 DFQATT, CDR2 SNEGSKA (reference sequence). This CDR3 is built from 10 residues. The DNA for the CDR3 is TGCAGTGCTAGCGACTATGGCTACACCTTC. Residues: CSASDYGYTF.

The count of this clone is one. This sequence joins TRBV5-5 and TRBJ1-6; no reliable D call. CDR3 length equals 12 residues. V was trimmed by 3 bases and J by 9 bases, leaving 7 bases between them. The germline V gene encodes CDR1 SGHKS and CDR2 YYEKEE (reference sequence). The CDR3 region has the DNA TGTGCCAGCAGCTACCAAGTTTCACCCCTCCACTTT. Protein product: CASSYQVSPLHF.

The rearrangement uses TRBV7-3 and TRBJ2-2; possibly TRBD2 for D (6 bases). Germline CDR1 SGHTA, CDR2 FQGTGA. With 5 bases removed from V and 2 bases from J, the gap between germline ends came to 12 bases. This CDR3 contains 15 residues. CDR3 loop: CASSQRAGNTGELFF. In DNA form, the CDR3 reads TGTGCCAGCAGCCAACGGGCGGGAAACACCGGGGAGCTGTTTTTT.

The CDR3 sequence: CASSVRDRDIAGTGELFF. Written as DNA, the CDR3 is TGTGCCAGCAGCGTCCGGGACAGGGACATAGCGGGCACCGGGGAGCTGTTTTTT. V and J are TRBV9 and TRBJ2-2; the match to TRBD1 covers 9 bases. Germline CDR1 and CDR2: SGDLS and YYNGEE. CDR3 size: 18 residues. J was trimmed by 4 bases and V by 2 bases; bases with no gene match: 12. Full variable domain (remainder filled in from reference TRBV9 and TRBJ2-2): DSGVTQTPKHLITATGQRVTLRCSPRSGDLSVYWYQQSLDQGLQFLIQYYNGEERAKGNILERFSAQQFPDLHSELNLSSLELGDSALYFCASSVRDRDIAGTGELFFGEGSRLTVL.